The clone carrying this T cell receptor beta chain was seen only once. Its antigen is unknown. The data originate from a study of post-analysis software for immune sequencing data. Findings and caveats of the study: With TRBV5-6, TRBV5-1 and TRBV20-1 included, about 5 TRBV segments were more frequent in patients than in controls.

Incorporated into the TCR beta cDNA libraries were unique molecular identifiers, which served to reduce PCR and sequencing biases. TCRdb reprocessed the PCR reads via MiXCR and lists one record per CDR3 protein. The profile shows hundreds of thousands of distinct CDR3 sequences, 55% to 70% of them singletons. The CDR3 loop spans 16 amino acids. Trimming stripped 5 bases from V and 2 bases from J, with 18 bases between. In germline, CDR1 is MNHNS, CDR2 SASEGT. V and J are TRBV6-1 and TRBJ2-5; tentatively, D is TRBD1 or TRBD2 (5 bases each). The sequence was collected from a girl aged 2 to 10 with multiple sclerosis. Source material: blood. The CDR3 nucleotides are TGTGCCAGCAGTACTGGGCCAGGAGAGGGGCAAGAGACCCAGTACTTC. It is translated as CASSTGPGEGQETQYF.